Presented here are 17 T cell receptor beta chains from one specimen sequenced in a study of shared clonotypes between healthy human individuals. Libraries were prepared by immunoSEQ multiplex PCR; TCRdb keeps only in-frame clonotypes and omits some of them. The sample has more than 550,000 clones, 72% seen once. What was sequenced was memory CD4+ T cells sorted from blood. Subset specified: CD45RA-negative fraction. These TCRs come from a woman in her twenties or thirties in good health.

The V gene is TRBV5-6, the J gene TRBJ2-7; 9 nucleotides agree with TRBD2. This CDR3 has 17 amino acids. J gave up 5 bases and V 4 bases, and 16 bases lay outside the gene matches. Germline CDR1 reads SGHDT; CDR2 reads YYEEEE. CDR3 protein: CASSLRGTSRIRHEQYF. The CDR3 DNA reads TGTGCCAGCAGCCTCCGAGGGACTAGCCGGATTCGACACGAGCAGTACTTC.

The chain employs TRBV5-1 and TRBJ1-1, with D unresolved. The V gene lost 0 bases and the J gene lost 0 bases, with 3 bases spanning the gap. This CDR3 spans 13 amino acids. Germline V gives CDR1 SGHRS, CDR2 YFSETQ. The DNA for the CDR3 is TGCGCCAGCAGCTTGGTAATGAACACTGAAGCTTTCTTT. Translation: CASSLVMNTEAFF.

This clone appeared a few times. This sequence joins TRBV29-1 and TRBJ2-1, with D unresolved. V dropped 4 bases and J dropped 4 bases, with 11 bases sitting between them. The CDR3 sequence is 13 residues long. Germline loops: CDR1 SQVTM, CDR2 ANQGSEA. CDR3 DNA: TGCAGCGTTGTGGCGGTCGTTTACAATGAGCAGTTCTTC. It translates to CSVVAVVYNEQFF.

The rearrangement links TRBV11-3 to TRBJ2-1; no clear D gene. Trimming removed 5 bases from V and 7 bases from J, with 12 bases in between. This CDR3 has 13 amino acids. CDR1 is SGHNT, CDR2 YENEEA, per germline. The CDR3 reads CASSLGIGNEQFF. The CDR3 coding sequence is TGTGCCAGCAGCCTGGGTATAGGGAATGAGCAGTTCTTC.

The chain has TRBV2 and TRBJ2-3; 8 positions agree with TRBD2. V lost 9 bases and J lost 3; bases outside the gene matches: 8. CDR3 length equals 14 residues. CDR1 and CDR2 from the germline V gene are SNHLY and FYNNEI. The CDR3 nucleotides read TGTGCCAGTTTCCCGCTAGCGGGTACAGATACGCAGTATTTT. As protein: CASFPLAGTDTQYF.

This clone was detected only a few times. V is TRBV5-4 and J is TRBJ2-1; 9 bases line up with TRBD1. Germline assignment: CDR1 SGHNT and CDR2 YYREEE (reference sequence). V lost 3 bases, J lost 7 bases, and 8 bases stayed unmatched. The CDR3 loop spans 15 amino acids. Written as DNA, the CDR3 is TGTGCCAGCAGCTCGCCGGACAGGGGTACGAATGAGCAGTTCTTC. Its protein is CASSSPDRGTNEQFF.

The genes are TRBV5-1 and TRBJ2-1, with TRBD2 identical over 14 bases. The CDR3 spans 16 residues. The ends lost 3 bases at V and 8 bases at J; junction bases unmatched: 7. CDR1 and CDR2 from the germline V gene are SGHRS and YFSETQ. CDR3 protein: CASSSYGTSGSDEQFF. CDR3 nucleotide sequence: TGCGCCAGCAGCTCCTACGGGACTAGCGGGAGCGATGAGCAGTTCTTC.

V gene TRBV4-1 combines with J gene TRBJ1-5; weak D call: TRBD1 (5 bases). Trimming shortened V by 1 base and J by 6 bases, and 16 bases separated the two germline ends. The CDR3 has 16 residues. Germline V gene sequence: CDR1 MGHRA, CDR2 YSYEKL. The CDR3 sequence is CASSQGIVGGLQPQHF. CDR3 DNA sequence: TGCGCCAGCAGCCAAGGTATCGTGGGGGGTCTTCAGCCCCAGCATTTT.

The chain couples TRBV5-5 to TRBJ2-7, with D perhaps TRBD2 (6 bases). CDR3 length: 16 amino acids. Trimming cost V 5 bases and J 0 bases, with 18 bases left between them. CDR1 SGHKS and CDR2 YYEKEE come from the germline V gene (reference sequence). Written as DNA, the CDR3 is TGTGCCAGCAGTTCGATCGGGACTCAACACTCCTACGAGCAGTACTTC. This translates into CASSSIGTQHSYEQYF.

The chain employs TRBV28 and TRBJ2-1; 14 nucleotides align to TRBD2. Germline-derived CDR1 and CDR2 are MDHEN and SYDVKM. V shed 8 bases and J 4 bases; nucleotides not matched to a gene: 13. The CDR3 length is 18 residues. CDR3 protein: CASSLIGTSGRLYNEQFF. The CDR3 region has the DNA TGTGCCAGCTCCTTAATCGGGACTAGCGGGAGACTATACAATGAGCAGTTCTTC.

The CDR3 region is CASSQGLGDEQFF. DNA of the CDR3: TGTGCCAGCAGCCAAGGTTTGGGAGATGAGCAGTTCTTC. The chain uses TRBV14 and TRBJ2-1, with D maybe TRBD2 (5 bases). This CDR3 has 13 amino acids. Germline lookup yields CDR1 SGHDN and CDR2 FVKESK. V was cut by 1 base and J by 8 bases, with 9 bases left in between.

The V call is TRBV29-1, the J call TRBJ2-3; D not resolved. CDR3 length: 13 residues. Germline V gene data show CDR1 as SQVTM and CDR2 as ANQGSEA. Trimming took off 6 bases at V and 4 bases at J, with 14 bases between the two ends. The DNA for the CDR3 is TGCAGCGTCGATGGGCTGGGATCAGATACGCAGTATTTT. Translated: CSVDGLGSDTQYF.

V gene TRBV14 combines with J gene TRBJ2-2; the match to TRBD2 covers 9 bases. This CDR3 has 15 amino acids. The J segment lost 6 bases and the V segment lost 8 bases, leaving 10 bases of the junction unmatched. Germline V CDR1 and CDR2: SGHDN, FVKESK. CDR3: CASGASGKISGELFF. CDR3 bases: TGTGCCAGCGGGGCTAGCGGGAAGATATCCGGGGAGCTGTTTTTT.

This chain links TRBV5-1 with TRBJ2-7; D is possibly TRBD1 (6 bases). The germline V and J ends were trimmed by 4 bases and 0 bases, with 11 bases remaining between them. Germline V CDR1 and CDR2: SGHRS, YFSETQ. The CDR3 loop spans 14 amino acids. The DNA for the CDR3 is TGCGCCAGCAGCCATCAAGGGGGCTCCTACGAGCAGTACTTC. Its protein is CASSHQGGSYEQYF.

The chain couples TRBV28 to TRBJ2-1; D ambiguous. Trimming took off 6 bases at V and 8 bases at J, with 20 bases between the two ends. This CDR3 has 15 amino acids. Looked up from germline, CDR1 is MDHEN and CDR2 is SYDVKM. This chain's CDR3 is CASSRRIWGNHEQFF. The CDR3 nucleotides read TGTGCCAGCAGCCGTAGAATCTGGGGAAACCATGAGCAGTTCTTC. Complete variable domain (other parts from reference TRBV28 and TRBJ2-1): DVKVTQSSRYLVKRTGEKVFLECVQDMDHENMFWYRQDPGLGLRLIYFSYDVKMKEKGDIPEGYSVSREKKERFSLILESASTNQTSMYLCASSRRIWGNHEQFFGPGTRLTVL.

The chain is built from TRBV28 and TRBJ1-2, with unresolved D. Trimming stripped 3 bases from V and 3 bases from J, with 8 bases between. The germline V gene has CDR1 MDHEN and CDR2 SYDVKM. CDR3 size: 13 residues. The CDR3 sequence is CASSLARDYGYTF. CDR3 DNA sequence: TGTGCCAGCAGTTTGGCCCGAGACTATGGCTACACCTTC.

This clone was detected only a few times. Since a much larger clone is just one base distant, this may be a read error. The chain couples TRBV19 to TRBJ1-1, with unresolved D. Trimming pared 5 bases from V and 1 base from J, leaving 5 bases between. The CDR3 totals 12 residues. Germline CDR1 and CDR2: LNHDA and SQIVND (reference sequence). This CDR3 reads CASSSPNTEAFF. Written as DNA, the CDR3 is TGTGCCAGTAGTTCACCGAACACTGAAGCTTTCTTT.